This TCR beta chain was sequenced for a study of follicular helper T cells after annual influenza vaccination. Study-level background: Some donors were sampled over the 2013-2014, 2014-2015 and 2015-2016 vaccinations. Broader study findings: Productive TCRB sequences came from only roughly 10-20% of cells. Change in circulating plasmablasts correlated with ICOS+CD38+ cTfh clonality change.

Generated by immunoSEQ multiplex PCR, the TCRdb table keeps only in-frame clones and is missing some. The data hold over 25,000 clones, with roughly 80% observed a single time. Time point indicated: 2014-2015 season, pre-vaccination. Before and after seasonal inactivated influenza vaccination, adults gave blood for sorting CD4 subsets for sequencing. About this clone itself: Its matching antigen is unknown.

The clonotype originates from an adult who received the influenza vaccine. The sample consisted of CXCR5+ CD38- circulating T follicular helper cells from blood, taken on the day of influenza vaccination. Specified subset: circulating Tfh, non-naive CD4+CXCR5+PD-1+ (ICOS+CD38+ or ICOS-CD38-).

In nucleotides, the CDR3 is TGTGCCAGCAGTGCTAAGCGGGGGCCGAATGAGCAGTTCTTC. It is translated as CASSAKRGPNEQFF. V is TRBV2 and J is TRBJ2-1; 8 bases agree with TRBD2. The junction had 6 bases not matched to a gene; V was cut back by 4 bases and J by 7 bases. The CDR3 is 14 amino acids. Germline V gene sequence: CDR1 SNHLY, CDR2 FYNNEI.